A selection of T cell receptor beta chains follows, all from one sample in a study of T cell repertoires in cytomegalovirus infection. Each CDR3 protein is one row after TCRdb ran MiXCR on the reads. The sample lists 350,000 to 400,000 distinct CDR3 sequences, approximately 35% seen once, with approximately 13% in the top ten. For these receptors, no antigen is known. The input for sequencing was cultured PBMCs, taken from culture after CMV antigen stimulation. These TCRs come from a human donor in good health (CMV status not recorded). Some clones in this sample may be carry-over from other donors' samples. Each CDR3 is given with its conserved first and last residue.

j_call,v_call,cdr3_aa
TRBJ1-1,TRBV3-1,CASSRAGQSNTEAFF
TRBJ1-3,TRBV27,CASSARIGLTGNTIYF
TRBJ2-4,TRBV25-1,CASAGFGNIQYF
TRBJ1-3,TRBV19,CASSFTASSGNTIYF
TRBJ2-7,TRBV15,CATSRAPGTAYEQYF
TRBJ2-1,TRBV11-2,CASSLDLRRGYNEQFF
TRBJ2-6,TRBV5-5,CASSASGSGANVLTF
TRBJ1-2,TRBV29-1,CSADLSYYGYTF
TRBJ2-7,TRBV18,CASSVRGRGPYEQYF
TRBJ2-3,TRBV7-9,CASAPTDRTTDTQYF
TRBJ2-3,TRBV7-2,CASRLLGGATDTQYF
TRBJ2-1,TRBV7-2,CASSLVPSGKAEQFF
TRBJ2-6,TRBV4-1,CASSQPRDTTRVLTF
TRBJ2-1,TRBV11-2,CASSLTDSSYNEQFF
TRBJ2-2,TRBV12-3/TRBV12-4,CASRVRGASNTGELFF
TRBJ2-1,TRBV6-6,CASSRPIAGRTYNEQFF
TRBJ1-1,TRBV12-3/TRBV12-4,CASSFGGFNTEAFF
TRBJ2-2,TRBV27,CASAEELAGGIYTGELFF
TRBJ2-3,TRBV4-1,CASSQRSGTSKDTQYF
TRBJ2-2,TRBV24-1,CATSGQGADLSNTGELFF
TRBJ1-1,TRBV6-1,CASSEETDPPEAFF
TRBJ1-2,TRBV28,CASRPSYGYTF
TRBJ1-5,TRBV4-1,CASSRERDLRWPQHF
TRBJ2-3,TRBV19,CASSARLAGKTDTQYF
TRBJ2-2,TRBV7-3,CASSLSPAGATGELFF
TRBJ1-2,TRBV12-3/TRBV12-4,CASSLPGTYGYTF
TRBJ2-1,TRBV20-1,CSAIRYQDDEQFF
TRBJ2-1,TRBV19,CASSIGTPYNEQFF
TRBJ2-1,TRBV7-2,CASKVAGGDEQFF
TRBJ1-2,TRBV25-1,CASSEGARGYTF
TRBJ2-1,TRBV20-1,CSARGLAGYNEQFF
TRBJ2-1,TRBV11-3,CASSRRTSGSYNEQFF
TRBJ1-5,TRBV28,CASSLVLGNQPQHF
TRBJ1-1,TRBV19,CASSRAGTVSTEAFF
TRBJ2-1,TRBV4-3,CASSQEGASGINEQFF
TRBJ2-1,TRBV15,CATSRDGGLGGNEQFF
TRBJ1-2,TRBV28,CASSFRQVYGYTF
TRBJ1-6,TRBV9,CASSVEGTGGNSPLHF
TRBJ2-3,TRBV20-1,CSAISFTTSGTDTQYF
TRBJ2-2,TRBV6-6,CASRWGPSGSQPGELFF
TRBJ1-4,TRBV4-3,CASSQGQGANEKLFF
TRBJ2-2,TRBV12-5,CASGSQSGELFF
TRBJ2-5,TRBV7-2,CASSWTSGRAETQYF
TRBJ2-2,TRBV5-1,CASSLPGGNTGELFF
TRBJ2-1,TRBV28,CASSARLSREWNEQFF
TRBJ2-2,TRBV2,CASSQVAAGELFF